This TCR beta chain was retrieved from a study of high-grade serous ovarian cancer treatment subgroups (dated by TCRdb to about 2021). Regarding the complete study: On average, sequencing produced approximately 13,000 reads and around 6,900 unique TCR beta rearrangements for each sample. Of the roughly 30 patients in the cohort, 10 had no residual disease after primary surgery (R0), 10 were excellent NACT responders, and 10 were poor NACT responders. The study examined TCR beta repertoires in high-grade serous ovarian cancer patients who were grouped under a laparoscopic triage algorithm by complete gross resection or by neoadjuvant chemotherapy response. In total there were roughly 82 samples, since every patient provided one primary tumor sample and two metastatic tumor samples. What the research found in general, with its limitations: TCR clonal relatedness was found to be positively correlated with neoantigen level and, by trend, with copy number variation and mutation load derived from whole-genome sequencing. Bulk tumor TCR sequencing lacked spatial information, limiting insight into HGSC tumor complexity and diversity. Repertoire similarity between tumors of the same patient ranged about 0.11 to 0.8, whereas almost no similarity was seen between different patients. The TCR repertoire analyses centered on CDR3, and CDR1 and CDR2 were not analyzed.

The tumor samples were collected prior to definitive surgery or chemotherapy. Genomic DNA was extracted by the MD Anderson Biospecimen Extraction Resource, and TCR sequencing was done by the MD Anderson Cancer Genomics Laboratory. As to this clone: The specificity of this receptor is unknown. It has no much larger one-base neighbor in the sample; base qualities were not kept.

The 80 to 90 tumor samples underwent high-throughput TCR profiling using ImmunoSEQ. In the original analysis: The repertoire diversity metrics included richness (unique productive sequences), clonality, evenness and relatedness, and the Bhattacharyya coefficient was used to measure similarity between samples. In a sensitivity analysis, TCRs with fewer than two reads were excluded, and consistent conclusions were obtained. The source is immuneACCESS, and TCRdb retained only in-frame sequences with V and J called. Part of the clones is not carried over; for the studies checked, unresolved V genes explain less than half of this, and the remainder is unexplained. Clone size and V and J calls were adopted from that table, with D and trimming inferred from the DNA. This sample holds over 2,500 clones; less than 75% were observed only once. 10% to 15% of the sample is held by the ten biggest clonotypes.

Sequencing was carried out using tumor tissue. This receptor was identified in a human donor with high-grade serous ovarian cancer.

Read as DNA, the sequence is TGTGCCATCAGTGCTAGCCCTGGATACGAGCAGTACTTC. Its translation reads: CAISASPGYEQYF. This receptor chain uses TRBV10-3 and TRBJ2-5; 5 matching bases give a weak D call of TRBD2. The last part of the DNA fits TRBJ2-7 better; the J call may be wrong. In the germline V gene, CDR1 corresponds to ENHRY and CDR2 to SYGVKD. Spanning cysteine to phenylalanine, the CDR3 consists of 13 amino acids. Kept here is only the CDR3 DNA, which spans 39 bases and is read in frame from base 1.